These 26 T cell receptor beta chains share one sample of origin, sequenced in a study of control samples from healthy donors and cancer patients. The protocol was immunoSEQ multiplex PCR, while the TCRdb copy is restricted to in-frame clones and leaves out a portion. Of tens of thousands of clones in the sample, about 89% were seen once. The source material was PBMCs. The receptors derive from a woman aged 45 to 65 with head and neck cancer.

The chain combines TRBV6-2 or TRBV6-3 with TRBJ2-5; no reliable D call. This CDR3 region has 18 residues. The V end lost 2 bases, the J end lost 2 bases, and 21 bases lay between the germline ends. Per germline, CDR1 MNHEY and CDR2 SVGEGT. The CDR3 DNA reads as TGTGCCAGCAGTTACAACCGAAAGGGATACCTGGGGCAAGAGACCCAGTACTTC. This translates into CASSYNRKGYLGQETQYF.

This rearrangement joins TRBV5-1 to TRBJ2-7; no firm D call. Germline V gene lookup returns CDR1 SGHRS and CDR2 YFSETQ. V was shortened by 1 base and J by 2 bases, with 10 bases between the two germline ends. The CDR3 has 14 residues. CDR3 sequence (DNA): TGCGCCAGCAGCTTGTCGACCGTTCCCTACGAGCAGTACTTC. This translates into CASSLSTVPYEQYF.

This clone was found once. This chain joins TRBV28 and TRBJ2-7; D might be TRBD2 (6 bases). The CDR3 is made up of 16 amino acids. Per germline, CDR1 MDHEN and CDR2 SYDVKM. Trimming took 5 bases from V and 1 from J, leaving 18 bases between them. CDR3 nucleotides: TGTGCCAGCAGTACTCCCGGTTGGCGGGGTTCCTACGAGCAGTACTTC. Translated: CASSTPGWRGSYEQYF.

The chain is built from TRBV2 and TRBJ1-1; no firm D call. CDR3 size: 14 residues. The germline CDR1 and CDR2 sequences are SNHLY and FYNNEI. V shed 3 bases and J shed 6 bases, with 14 bases lying between them. CDR3 protein: CASSDLLGSAEAFF. CDR3 DNA: TGTGCCAGCAGTGATTTACTCGGGTCTGCTGAAGCTTTCTTT.

By share, this clone ranks as medium-sized. The rearrangement joins TRBV5-5 to TRBJ1-3, with TRBD1 matching 9 bases. This CDR3 has 13 residues. With V trimmed by 3 bases and J by 7 bases, 2 bases remained unmatched. CDR1 and CDR2 (germline): SGHKS, YYEKEE (reference sequence). The CDR3 loop reads CASSWTGDNTIYF. CDR3 bases: TGTGCCAGCAGCTGGACAGGGGACAACACCATATATTTT.

V gene TRBV6-5 combines with J gene TRBJ2-7; D assignment may be TRBD1 or TRBD2 (6 bases each). The germline V gene has CDR1 MNHEY and CDR2 SVGAGI. Trimming removed 4 bases at V and 6 bases at J, with 10 bases between. This CDR3 is built from 12 residues. The CDR3 loop reads CASSSSGAEQYF. The CDR3 DNA sequence: TGTGCCAGCAGTTCCTCGGGGGCCGAGCAGTACTTC.

The chain combines TRBV12-3 or TRBV12-4 with TRBJ1-1, with D perhaps TRBD1 (5 bases). The V end was cut by 3 bases, the J end by 5 bases, with 7 bases between. This CDR3 region has 12 residues. The CDR3 protein is CASSFRVTEAFF. In nucleotides, the CDR3 is TGTGCCAGCAGTTTCAGGGTTACTGAAGCTTTCTTT.

The chain recombines TRBV9 with TRBJ2-1, with 9 bases fitting TRBD1. Per germline, CDR1 SGDLS and CDR2 YYNGEE. J was trimmed by 7 bases and V by 3 bases; bases with no gene match: 2. This CDR3 is built from 13 residues. The CDR3 loop is CASSAGQGNEQFF. The CDR3 coding sequence is TGTGCCAGCAGCGCGGGACAGGGTAATGAGCAGTTCTTC.

The chain combines TRBV5-1 with TRBJ2-1; 13 bases align to TRBD2. V shed 4 bases, J shed 10 bases, and the junction held 17 bases outside the gene matches. The CDR3 length is 18 residues. CDR1 and CDR2 from the germline V gene are SGHRS and YFSETQ. The CDR3: CASSPRTSGGPHSQEQFF. The CDR3 region has the DNA TGCGCCAGCAGCCCCCGGACTAGCGGGGGCCCCCACTCCCAGGAGCAGTTCTTC.

V and J are TRBV19 and TRBJ1-6; 8 bases match TRBD1. The ends lost 4 bases at V and 14 bases at J; junction bases unmatched: 7. Germline loops: CDR1 LNHDA, CDR2 SQIVND (reference sequence). CDR3 size: 13 residues. The CDR3 loop is CASSTTGASTLHF. The CDR3 coding sequence is TGTGCCAGTAGTACGACAGGGGCCAGCACCCTCCACTTT.

The V call is TRBV6-9, the J call TRBJ1-5, with 9 bases matching TRBD1. The germline V gene encodes CDR1 MNHGY and CDR2 SVAAGI. With V trimmed by 4 bases and J by 3 bases, 7 bases remained unmatched. The CDR3 runs to 16 residues. The CDR3 DNA reads TGTGCCAGCAGTTTGGTACAGGGGGCTGTCAATCAGCCCCAGCATTTT. Its protein is CASSLVQGAVNQPQHF.

The chain recombines TRBV7-9 with TRBJ1-4, with D tentatively TRBD1 (5 bases). The germline gives CDR1 SEHNR, CDR2 FQNEAQ (reference sequence). CDR3 length: 14 amino acids. V was clipped by 3 bases and J by 7 bases, with 12 bases between them. The CDR3 sequence: CASSFTGEGEKLFF. In nucleotides, the CDR3 is TGTGCCAGCAGCTTTACGGGGGAGGGTGAAAAACTGTTTTTT.

This clone was detected once. The chain is built from TRBV9 and TRBJ2-1, with TRBD1 as a possible D gene (5 bases). Germline V lookup: CDR1 SGDLS, CDR2 YYNGEE. CDR3 size: 16 residues. V was shortened by 0 bases and J by 1 base, with 11 bases between the two germline ends. The CDR3 here is CASSVGGLLSYNEQFF. DNA of the CDR3: TGTGCCAGCAGCGTAGGGGGCCTTCTTTCCTACAATGAGCAGTTCTTC. The full variable domain, with the rest looked up from reference TRBV9 and TRBJ2-1, is DSGVTQTPKHLITATGQRVTLRCSPRSGDLSVYWYQQSLDQGLQFLIQYYNGEERAKGNILERFSAQQFPDLHSELNLSSLELGDSALYFCASSVGGLLSYNEQFFGPGTRLTVL.

The V call is TRBV27, the J call TRBJ2-2, with D unresolved. Germline-derived CDR1 and CDR2 are MNHEY and SMNVEV (reference sequence). The CDR3 runs 13 residues. The V and J ends lost 3 bases and 6 bases respectively, with 8 bases between them. The CDR3 coding sequence is TGTGCCAGCAGTTTGGGCCCTCCCGGGGAGCTGTTTTTT. The encoded protein is CASSLGPPGELFF.

The CDR3 spells CASSSSGSNQPQHF. In nucleotides, the CDR3 is TGTGCCAGCAGTTCGTCAGGGTCCAATCAGCCCCAGCATTTT. The chain employs TRBV28 and TRBJ1-5; tentatively, D is TRBD1 (5 bases). Trimming cost V 4 bases and J 3 bases, with 10 bases left between them. The germline CDR1 and CDR2 sequences are MDHEN and SYDVKM. CDR3 length equals 14 residues.

The chain couples TRBV6-1 to TRBJ2-4; D call uncertain. The germline V gene encodes CDR1 MNHNS and CDR2 SASEGT. CDR3 length equals 20 residues. V lost 4 bases to trimming and J lost 0 bases, with 25 bases between them. CDR3 amino acids: CASSGLEIGVERVAKNIQYF. The CDR3 DNA reads as TGTGCCAGCAGTGGTCTGGAGATTGGCGTAGAAAGGGTAGCCAAAAACATTCAGTACTTC.

The chain couples TRBV7-3 to TRBJ1-6, with 8 nucleotides matching TRBD1. The V gene's germline CDR1 is SGHTA and CDR2 FQGTGA. CDR3 length: 15 amino acids. V lost 5 bases, J lost 14 bases, and 14 bases stayed unmatched. CDR3 sequence: CASSRHGQGEDTLHF. The DNA for the CDR3 is TGTGCCAGCAGCCGCCATGGACAGGGCGAGGACACCCTCCACTTT.

J is TRBJ2-3 and V is TRBV18, with unresolved D. Trimming stripped 4 bases from V and 1 base from J, with 0 bases between. This CDR3 comprises 11 residues. Looked up from germline, CDR1 is KGHSH and CDR2 is LQKENI. The CDR3 bases are TGTGCCAGCTCACGCACAGATACGCAGTATTTT. This sequence encodes CASSRTDTQYF.

V usage is TRBV7-7 and J usage is TRBJ2-2; 7 bases fit TRBD2. J was trimmed by 2 bases and V by 5 bases; bases with no gene match: 5. The CDR3 runs 15 residues. Germline loops: CDR1 SSHAT, CDR2 FNYEAQ (reference sequence). CDR3 coding DNA: TGTGCCAGCAGCCCTCTAGCGGCTAACACCGGGGAGCTGTTTTTT. This codes for CASSPLAANTGELFF. Filled out from reference TRBV7-7 and TRBJ2-2, the complete variable domain reads GAGVSQSPRYKVTKRGQDVTLRCDPISSHATLYWYQQALGQGPEFLTYFNYEAQPDKSGLPSDRFSAERPEGSISTLTIQRTEQRDSAMYRCASSPLAANTGELFFGEGSRLTVL.

V and J are TRBV7-9 and TRBJ1-2, with TRBD1 identical over 8 bases. CDR3 length: 15 amino acids. Trimming cost V 4 bases and J 5 bases; bases outside gene matches: 9. Germline lookup yields CDR1 SEHNR and CDR2 FQNEAQ (reference sequence). The CDR3 DNA reads TGTGCCAGCAGCTCGACAGGGGAAAGGTCGTATGGCTACACCTTC. It is translated as CASSSTGERSYGYTF.

The J gene is TRBJ2-5, the V gene TRBV6-2 or TRBV6-3; possible D gene TRBD1, 5 bases. This CDR3 has 16 amino acids. V lost 5 bases to trimming and J lost 1 base, with 17 bases between them. The germline V gene has CDR1 MNHEY and CDR2 SVGEGT. The CDR3, as DNA: TGTGCCAGCAGTCTGGCTGCCAGGGCCAGCCAAGAGACCCAGTACTTC. It is translated as CASSLAARASQETQYF.

This clone showed up just once. The chain combines TRBV18 with TRBJ2-7; no clear D gene. Germline V gives CDR1 KGHSH, CDR2 LQKENI. V gave up 6 bases and J gave up 0 bases, with 9 bases separating them. The CDR3 spans 13 residues. This CDR3 is CASSDSGSYEQYF. Written as DNA, the CDR3 is TGTGCCAGCTCGGATTCGGGCTCCTACGAGCAGTACTTC.

This chain connects TRBV6-5 to TRBJ2-1; the match to TRBD1 covers 12 bases. The V segment lost 8 bases and the J segment 7 bases; nucleotides outside the gene matches: 6. The CDR3 length is 14 residues. Germline loops: CDR1 MNHEY, CDR2 SVGAGI. The CDR3 spells CASSGTGGVNEQFF. The CDR3 bases are TGTGCCAGCTCCGGGACAGGGGGCGTGAATGAGCAGTTCTTC.

CDR3 in DNA: TGTGCCAGCAGCGTAGATGGAGGCACAGATACGCAGTATTTT. Its translation is CASSVDGGTDTQYF. The chain employs TRBV9 and TRBJ2-3; D remains ambiguous. V was clipped by 0 bases and J by 1 base, with 6 bases between them. Per germline, CDR1 SGDLS and CDR2 YYNGEE. The CDR3 sequence is 14 residues long.

The rearrangement links TRBV6-5 to TRBJ2-4, with D uncertain. The CDR3 runs 14 residues. Germline V gene lookup returns CDR1 MNHEY and CDR2 SVGAGI. Trimming stripped 6 bases from V and 9 bases from J, with 18 bases between. CDR3 bases: TGTGCCAGCAGCGAGACCCACCTAGGCGCCATTCAGTACTTC. This gives the protein CASSETHLGAIQYF.

V usage is TRBV29-1 and J usage is TRBJ2-2; possibly TRBD1 or TRBD2 for D (5 bases each). The CDR3 is made up of 14 amino acids. In germline, CDR1 is SQVTM, CDR2 ANQGSEA. Trimming removed 7 bases from V and 6 bases from J, with 18 bases in between. For the CDR3, the DNA is TGCAGCGCTAGGACCTCCAGAGGGGCCGGGGAGCTGTTTTTT. Translated, it gives CSARTSRGAGELFF.